The rows below give T cell receptor beta chains drawn from one sample of a study of blood T cell repertoires in COVID-19. The assay was immunoSEQ multiplex PCR, and TCRdb's table has in-frame clones only and misses some. The sample yields 30,000 to 35,000 clones, roughly four fifths seen once. Sample: peripheral blood. All receptors derive from a man older than 75 with active or convalescent COVID-19. Both conserved end residues are part of each CDR3. Fields, in order: CDR3 protein, CDR3 DNA, D gene, V gene, J gene, clone size. D genes are given only for firm matches. Clone size is given for some rows only: seen once, a few or many times, or a class if the clone is expanded.

cdr3_aa: CASSRTGSDEQYF
cdr3_nt: TGTGCCAGCAGCCGTACGGGGAGCGACGAGCAGTACTTC
d_call: .
v_call: TRBV7-9
j_call: TRBJ2-7
clone_size: once

cdr3_aa: CAWMRDSNYGYTF
cdr3_nt: TGTGCCTGGATGAGGGACAGTAACTATGGCTACACCTTC
d_call: TRBD1
v_call: TRBV30
j_call: TRBJ1-2
clone_size: .

cdr3_aa: CASSTRHSTEAFF
cdr3_nt: TGTGCCAGCAGCACCCGACATTCCACTGAAGCTTTCTTT
d_call: .
v_call: TRBV5-4
j_call: TRBJ1-1
clone_size: medium-sized

cdr3_aa: CASSLEVDSEQYF
cdr3_nt: TGTGCTAGCAGCTTAGAGGTGGACTCCGAGCAGTACTTC
d_call: .
v_call: TRBV7-7
j_call: TRBJ2-7
clone_size: .

cdr3_aa: CASSYSLAGDNEQFF
cdr3_nt: TGTGCCAGCAGTTACTCGTTAGCGGGAGACAATGAGCAGTTCTTC
d_call: TRBD2
v_call: TRBV6-5
j_call: TRBJ2-1
clone_size: .

cdr3_aa: CASSRAGGSTDTQYF
cdr3_nt: TGTGCCAGCAGCCGAGCGGGAGGGAGCACAGATACGCAGTATTTT
d_call: TRBD2
v_call: TRBV7-3
j_call: TRBJ2-3
clone_size: .

cdr3_aa: CASSQGGNNQPQHF
cdr3_nt: TGCGCCAGCAGCCAAGGAGGGAACAATCAGCCCCAGCATTTT
d_call: .
v_call: TRBV4-3
j_call: TRBJ1-5
clone_size: few

cdr3_aa: CASSLAERARDQETQYF
cdr3_nt: TGTGCCAGCAGCTTAGCGGAGAGGGCTAGGGACCAAGAGACCCAGTACTTC
d_call: .
v_call: TRBV7-6
j_call: TRBJ2-5
clone_size: .

cdr3_aa: CASSSVEGEQYF
cdr3_nt: TGTGCCAGCAGTTCGGTAGAGGGCGAGCAGTACTTC
d_call: .
v_call: TRBV6-5
j_call: TRBJ2-7
clone_size: once

cdr3_aa: CASSFYRGTNTEAFF
cdr3_nt: TGTGCCAGCAGCTTTTACAGGGGGACGAACACTGAAGCTTTCTTT
d_call: TRBD1
v_call: TRBV11-1
j_call: TRBJ1-1
clone_size: .

cdr3_aa: CASSLGVGPSGNTIYF
cdr3_nt: TGCGCCAGCAGCCTAGGGGTAGGCCCCTCTGGAAACACCATATATTTT
d_call: .
v_call: TRBV4-3
j_call: TRBJ1-3
clone_size: few

cdr3_aa: CASSPTVATEAFF
cdr3_nt: TGCGCCAGCAGTCCGACAGTCGCCACTGAAGCTTTCTTT
d_call: .
v_call: TRBV5-1
j_call: TRBJ1-1
clone_size: .

cdr3_aa: CASSQGTEETQYF
cdr3_nt: TGTGCCAGCAGCCAAGGGACAGAAGAGACCCAGTACTTC
d_call: .
v_call: TRBV3-1/TRBV3-2
j_call: TRBJ2-5
clone_size: .

cdr3_aa: CASSPGSGNQPQHF
cdr3_nt: TGTGCCAGCTCACCAGGGAGCGGAAATCAGCCCCAGCATTTT
d_call: .
v_call: TRBV18
j_call: TRBJ1-5
clone_size: .

cdr3_aa: CASSMGGTGGEGYTF
cdr3_nt: TGTGCCAGTAGTATGGGGGGGACAGGGGGCGAAGGCTACACCTTC
d_call: TRBD1
v_call: TRBV19
j_call: TRBJ1-2
clone_size: few

cdr3_aa: CASSPAGDRSGELFF
cdr3_nt: TGTGCCAGCTCACCCGCCGGGGACAGGTCCGGGGAGCTGTTTTTT
d_call: TRBD1
v_call: TRBV18
j_call: TRBJ2-2
clone_size: .

cdr3_aa: CASTPLNTDTQYF
cdr3_nt: TGTGCCAGCACCCCTCTAAACACAGATACGCAGTATTTT
d_call: .
v_call: TRBV12-3/TRBV12-4
j_call: TRBJ2-3
clone_size: .

cdr3_aa: CASSPQWRNEQFF
cdr3_nt: TGTGCCAGCAGCCCTCAATGGAGGAATGAGCAGTTCTTC
d_call: .
v_call: TRBV5-6
j_call: TRBJ2-1
clone_size: .

cdr3_aa: CSVGRDGFNYGYTF
cdr3_nt: TGCAGCGTTGGGAGGGACGGATTTAACTATGGCTACACCTTC
d_call: .
v_call: TRBV29-1
j_call: TRBJ1-2
clone_size: .

cdr3_aa: CASSLAGQGAGEPFF
cdr3_nt: TGTGCCAGCAGCCTCGCCGGACAGGGCGCCGGGGAGCCGTTTTTT
d_call: TRBD1
v_call: TRBV28
j_call: TRBJ2-2
clone_size: .

cdr3_aa: CASSGGTSGPIAYEQYF
cdr3_nt: TGTGCCAGCAGTGGGGGGACTAGCGGGCCCATCGCCTACGAGCAGTACTTC
d_call: TRBD2
v_call: TRBV25-1
j_call: TRBJ2-7
clone_size: .

cdr3_aa: CASSQGYANTGELFF
cdr3_nt: TGTGCCAGCAGCCAAGGCTACGCGAACACCGGGGAGCTGTTTTTT
d_call: .
v_call: TRBV3-1/TRBV3-2
j_call: TRBJ2-2
clone_size: .

cdr3_aa: CASSQEVVGELFF
cdr3_nt: TGTGCCAGCAGCCAAGAAGTAGTCGGGGAGCTGTTTTTT
d_call: .
v_call: TRBV14
j_call: TRBJ2-2
clone_size: .

cdr3_aa: CASSDWPGQGPYEQYF
cdr3_nt: TGTGCCAGCAGTGACTGGCCGGGACAGGGACCCTACGAGCAGTACTTC
d_call: TRBD1
v_call: TRBV28
j_call: TRBJ2-7
clone_size: .

cdr3_aa: CASATPGAETQYF
cdr3_nt: TGTGCCAGCGCTACCCCTGGAGCGGAGACCCAGTACTTC
d_call: .
v_call: TRBV7-9
j_call: TRBJ2-5
clone_size: .

cdr3_aa: CASSVGLAEETQYF
cdr3_nt: TGTGCCAGCAGCGTAGGCCTAGCGGAAGAGACCCAGTACTTC
d_call: TRBD2
v_call: TRBV9
j_call: TRBJ2-5
clone_size: .

cdr3_aa: CAWSVGTQLNEQYF
cdr3_nt: TGTGCCTGGAGTGTAGGGACTCAACTCAACGAGCAGTACTTC
d_call: .
v_call: TRBV30
j_call: TRBJ2-7
clone_size: .

cdr3_aa: CASSSTEPSGNTIYF
cdr3_nt: TGTGCCAGCAGCTCTACCGAGCCCTCTGGAAACACCATATATTTT
d_call: .
v_call: TRBV7-9
j_call: TRBJ1-3
clone_size: .

cdr3_aa: CASSEFRDSVVGYTF
cdr3_nt: TGTGCCAGCAGTGAATTTCGTGATTCGGTTGTCGGCTACACCTTC
d_call: .
v_call: TRBV25-1
j_call: TRBJ1-2
clone_size: .

cdr3_aa: CASSPRATEAFF
cdr3_nt: TGTGCCAGCTCACCACGAGCAACTGAAGCTTTCTTT
d_call: .
v_call: TRBV18
j_call: TRBJ1-1
clone_size: .

cdr3_aa: CASSTGLAGGIEQFF
cdr3_nt: TGTGCCAGTAGTACTGGACTAGCGGGAGGCATTGAGCAGTTCTTC
d_call: TRBD2
v_call: TRBV19
j_call: TRBJ2-1
clone_size: .

cdr3_aa: CASSERASGNTGELFF
cdr3_nt: TGTGCCAGCAGTGAACGAGCTAGCGGGAACACCGGGGAGCTGTTTTTT
d_call: TRBD2
v_call: TRBV2
j_call: TRBJ2-2
clone_size: .

cdr3_aa: CAWSVPGGNGYTF
cdr3_nt: TGTGCCTGGAGTGTCCCAGGGGGTAATGGCTACACCTTC
d_call: TRBD1
v_call: TRBV30
j_call: TRBJ1-2
clone_size: .

cdr3_aa: CASSQDHAFRGTYGYTF
cdr3_nt: TGTGCCAGCAGCCAAGATCATGCCTTCCGAGGTACCTATGGCTACACCTTC
d_call: .
v_call: TRBV14
j_call: TRBJ1-2
clone_size: .

cdr3_aa: CASSIGDSAYEQYF
cdr3_nt: TGTGCCAGTAGTATAGGGGACTCCGCCTACGAGCAGTACTTC
d_call: .
v_call: TRBV19
j_call: TRBJ2-7
clone_size: .

cdr3_aa: CASKTGSSTDTQYF
cdr3_nt: TGTGCCAGCAAAACAGGGAGTAGCACAGATACGCAGTATTTT
d_call: .
v_call: TRBV6-5
j_call: TRBJ2-3
clone_size: once

cdr3_aa: CASSLARGRGADTQYF
cdr3_nt: TGTGCCAGCAGCCTCGCGCGCGGGAGAGGGGCAGATACGCAGTATTTT
d_call: TRBD2
v_call: TRBV7-2
j_call: TRBJ2-3
clone_size: .

cdr3_aa: CASSYEAGRSYNEQFF
cdr3_nt: TGTGCCAGCAGTTACGAAGCGGGCCGCTCCTACAATGAGCAGTTCTTC
d_call: .
v_call: TRBV6-6
j_call: TRBJ2-1
clone_size: .

cdr3_aa: CASSTGPFGGRANEQFF
cdr3_nt: TGTGCCAGTAGTACCGGACCCTTCGGCGGGAGGGCCAATGAGCAGTTCTTC
d_call: TRBD2
v_call: TRBV19
j_call: TRBJ2-1
clone_size: .

cdr3_aa: CASSQTGIDGYTF
cdr3_nt: TGCGCCAGCAGCCAGACAGGGATCGATGGCTACACCTTC
d_call: TRBD1
v_call: TRBV5-1
j_call: TRBJ1-2
clone_size: .

cdr3_aa: CASLRSQGGEETQYF
cdr3_nt: TGTGCCAGCCTTAGGAGTCAGGGGGGTGAAGAGACCCAGTACTTC
d_call: .
v_call: TRBV7-9
j_call: TRBJ2-5
clone_size: .

cdr3_aa: CASRLALITSGNTGELFF
cdr3_nt: TGTGCAAGTCGCTTAGCGCTGATTACTAGCGGGAACACCGGGGAGCTGTTTTTT
d_call: .
v_call: TRBV12-2
j_call: TRBJ2-2
clone_size: few

cdr3_aa: CASGQGSGNTIYF
cdr3_nt: TGTGCCAGCGGACAGGGGAGTGGAAACACCATATATTTT
d_call: TRBD1
v_call: TRBV12-3/TRBV12-4
j_call: TRBJ1-3
clone_size: few

cdr3_aa: CSASSLASNYEQYF
cdr3_nt: TGCAGTGCTAGTTCACTAGCGAGCAATTACGAGCAGTACTTC
d_call: TRBD2
v_call: TRBV20-1
j_call: TRBJ2-7
clone_size: few

cdr3_aa: CAWSASTRVLNTQYF
cdr3_nt: TGTGCCTGGAGTGCATCCACGAGGGTGTTGAATACGCAGTATTTT
d_call: .
v_call: TRBV30
j_call: TRBJ2-3
clone_size: .

cdr3_aa: CASSLRVASKNIQYF
cdr3_nt: TGTGCCAGCAGCTTACGGGTAGCATCCAAAAACATTCAGTACTTC
d_call: .
v_call: TRBV11-2
j_call: TRBJ2-4
clone_size: .

cdr3_aa: CASSIQGMRGYTF
cdr3_nt: TGTGCCAGTAGTATTCAGGGGATGAGAGGCTACACCTTC
d_call: .
v_call: TRBV19
j_call: TRBJ1-2
clone_size: .

cdr3_aa: CASSPQRAGGYNEQFF
cdr3_nt: TGTGCCAGCAGCCCCCAGAGGGCGGGGGGGTACAATGAGCAGTTCTTC
d_call: TRBD2
v_call: TRBV7-6
j_call: TRBJ2-1
clone_size: .